Below are 17 T cell receptor beta chains sequenced from a single sample in a study of cytomegalovirus exposure and HLA in healthy donors. PCR was performed using 60 Vbeta and 13 Jbeta primers. Sequencing was performed with immunoSEQ multiplex PCR; in TCRdb, only in-frame clones are kept and a portion is missing. The table has approximately 100,000 clones, about 70% seen once. The sequencing input was PBMCs. The receptors were gathered from a woman between 45 and 65 years old in good health and CMV-seropositive.

The V call is TRBV5-1, the J call TRBJ1-1; tentatively, D is TRBD1 (5 bases). The CDR3 length is 13 residues. Trimming took off 1 base at V and 11 bases at J, with 15 bases between the two ends. The germline CDR1 and CDR2 sequences are SGHRS and YFSETQ. CDR3 region: CASSLSLDNTAFF. Here the CDR3 DNA reads TGCGCCAGCAGCTTGTCCCTGGACAATACCGCTTTCTTT.

The chain has TRBV18 and TRBJ1-1; TRBD1 matches 8 bases. Trimming at V came to 4 bases and at J to 3 bases, leaving 4 bases not matched to a gene. Per the germline V gene, CDR1 is KGHSH and CDR2 is LQKENI. This CDR3 is built from 14 residues. The CDR3 protein is CASSRGQGDTEAFF. CDR3 nucleotides: TGTGCCAGCTCACGAGGACAGGGTGACACTGAAGCTTTCTTT.

The V and J genes are TRBV6-5 and TRBJ1-2, with TRBD1 matching over 7 bases. V was clipped by 7 bases and J by 7 bases; unmatched bases: 15. The CDR3 runs 15 residues. Germline V lookup: CDR1 MNHEY, CDR2 SVGAGI. The CDR3 protein is CASTRSTGALGGYTF. The CDR3 DNA reads TGTGCCAGCACCAGAAGTACAGGGGCCCTGGGTGGCTACACCTTC.

With respect to this clone: In the same sample, other DNA sequences code for this CDR3. The genes are TRBV7-9 and TRBJ1-1, with 7 bases that match TRBD1. There are 15 residues in the CDR3. Trimming removed 5 bases from V and 1 base from J; junction bases left unmatched: 7. From germline, CDR1 is SEHNR and CDR2 FQNEAQ (reference sequence). DNA for the CDR3: TGTGCCAGCAGCCGAGAGGGACAGACGAACACTGAAGCTTTCTTT. Protein product: CASSREGQTNTEAFF.

The chain links TRBV5-4 to TRBJ1-4; tentative D call: TRBD1 (5 bases). The germline gives CDR1 SGHNT, CDR2 YYREEE (reference sequence). CDR3 length equals 17 residues. V lost 1 base, J lost 0 bases, and 13 bases lay in between. The CDR3 bases are TGTGCCAGCAGCTTGCGAAGGGGATTTACAACTAATGAAAAACTGTTTTTT. It is translated as CASSLRRGFTTNEKLFF.

This sequence joins TRBV6-6 and TRBJ2-7; 7 bases align to TRBD1. V lost 6 bases and J lost 3; bases outside the gene matches: 11. This CDR3 is 15 amino acids long. From germline, CDR1 is MNHNY and CDR2 SVGAGI (reference sequence). CDR3 in DNA: TGTGCCAGCAGACCCCCGGGACAGAGTTTCTACGAGCAGTACTTC. Translating gives CASRPPGQSFYEQYF.

This chain joins TRBV7-2 and TRBJ2-3, with D perhaps TRBD2 (5 bases). CDR1 is SGHTA and CDR2 is FQGNSA in the germline V gene. Between the trimmed V and J ends, which lost 1 base and 8 bases, there was a span of 19 bases. This CDR3 has 16 residues. DNA for the CDR3: TGTGCCAGCAGCTTAGAATTGGAGGCCCGCCGCAGTACGCAGTATTTT. Encoded protein: CASSLELEARRSTQYF.

This chain joins TRBV6-1 and TRBJ1-4; weak D call: TRBD1 (5 bases). Germline-derived CDR1 and CDR2 are MNHNS and SASEGT. The CDR3 consists of 14 residues. Deletions cut 2 bases from V and 8 bases from J, with 12 bases between. The CDR3 here is CASSERPRGEKLFF. CDR3 nucleotides: TGTGCCAGCAGTGAACGCCCACGGGGGGAAAAACTGTTTTTT.

This clone was counted between two and nine times. This rearrangement joins TRBV18 to TRBJ2-3; TRBD1 might be the D (5 bases). Trimming cost V 2 bases and J 1 base, with 10 bases left between them. CDR1 and CDR2 (germline): KGHSH, LQKENI. The CDR3 length is 15 residues. CDR3 sequence: CASSPVGRGTDTQYF. CDR3 coding DNA: TGTGCCAGCTCACCAGTGGGGCGCGGCACAGATACGCAGTATTTT.

The rearrangement uses TRBV29-1 and TRBJ1-2; TRBD1 agrees at 9 bases. The V and J ends lost 6 bases and 8 bases, in that order; junction bases with no gene match: 16. The CDR3 is 15 amino acids. CDR1 is SQVTM and CDR2 is ANQGSEA in the germline V gene. For the CDR3, the DNA is TGCAGCGTCCTCCATGGGACAGGGAGTAGGGTCGGCTACACCTTC. Its translation: CSVLHGTGSRVGYTF.

The V and J genes are TRBV6-6 and TRBJ1-6; 8 bases line up with TRBD1. V shed 6 bases, J shed 10 bases, and the junction held 11 bases outside the gene matches. From germline, CDR1 is MNHNY and CDR2 SVGAGI (reference sequence). This CDR3 spans 15 amino acids. The CDR3 region is CASSDPTGDGSPLHF. The CDR3, as DNA: TGTGCCAGCAGCGACCCGACAGGGGATGGATCACCCCTCCACTTT.

The rearrangement links TRBV19 to TRBJ1-5, with no clear D. The V end lost 0 bases, the J end lost 7 bases, and 7 bases lay between the germline ends. The CDR3 totals 13 residues. Germline CDR1 reads LNHDA; CDR2 reads SQIVND (reference sequence). The CDR3 bases are TGTGCCAGTAGTATAGACCCCGTACAGCCCCAGCATTTT. This codes for CASSIDPVQPQHF.

The chain is built from TRBV18 and TRBJ1-4; no definite D call. This CDR3 has 16 amino acids. Deletions cut 2 bases from V and 5 bases from J, with 15 bases between. Germline V gives CDR1 KGHSH, CDR2 LQKENI. The CDR3 protein is CASSPGAGIRNEKLFF. The CDR3 DNA is TGTGCCAGCTCACCAGGAGCGGGGATACGGAATGAAAAACTGTTTTTT.

V is TRBV10-3 and J is TRBJ2-5; 9 bases agree with TRBD1. The V gene end was trimmed by 7 bases and the J gene end by 5 bases; junction bases not matched to a gene: 26. This CDR3 has 20 amino acids. Germline CDR1 and CDR2: ENHRY and SYGVKD. CDR3 sequence (DNA): TGTGCCATCATCTACCGAGGACAGGGGAATCCATTAGATTGGGGTGAGACCCAGTACTTC. It specifies CAIIYRGQGNPLDWGETQYF.

A word on this clone: One end of the junction varies from germline; a read error may be responsible. This chain joins TRBV7-9 and TRBJ1-2; tentatively, D is TRBD1 (5 bases). The CDR3 length is 13 residues. Germline values: CDR1 SEHNR, CDR2 FQNEAQ (reference sequence). The CDR3 region is CSSSLGRGSGYTF. DNA of the CDR3: TGTTCCAGCAGCTTGGGAAGGGGTAGTGGCTACACCTTC.

This chain connects TRBV28 to TRBJ1-2; D remains ambiguous. Per the germline V gene, CDR1 is MDHEN and CDR2 is SYDVKM. This CDR3 contains 11 residues. V was clipped by 6 bases and J by 2 bases, with 4 bases between them. In DNA form, the CDR3 reads TGTGCCAGCAGACTAAACTATGGCTACACCTTC. Its translation: CASRLNYGYTF.

The CDR3: CASSLGESGANEKLFF. CDR3 coding DNA: TGTGCCAGCAGCTTGGGAGAAAGCGGGGCCAATGAAAAACTGTTTTTT. The gene calls are TRBV5-5 and TRBJ1-4, with TRBD1 as a possible D gene (5 bases). CDR3 size: 16 residues. Trimming stripped 0 bases from V and 5 bases from J, with 14 bases between. Germline CDR1 SGHKS, CDR2 YYEKEE (reference sequence).